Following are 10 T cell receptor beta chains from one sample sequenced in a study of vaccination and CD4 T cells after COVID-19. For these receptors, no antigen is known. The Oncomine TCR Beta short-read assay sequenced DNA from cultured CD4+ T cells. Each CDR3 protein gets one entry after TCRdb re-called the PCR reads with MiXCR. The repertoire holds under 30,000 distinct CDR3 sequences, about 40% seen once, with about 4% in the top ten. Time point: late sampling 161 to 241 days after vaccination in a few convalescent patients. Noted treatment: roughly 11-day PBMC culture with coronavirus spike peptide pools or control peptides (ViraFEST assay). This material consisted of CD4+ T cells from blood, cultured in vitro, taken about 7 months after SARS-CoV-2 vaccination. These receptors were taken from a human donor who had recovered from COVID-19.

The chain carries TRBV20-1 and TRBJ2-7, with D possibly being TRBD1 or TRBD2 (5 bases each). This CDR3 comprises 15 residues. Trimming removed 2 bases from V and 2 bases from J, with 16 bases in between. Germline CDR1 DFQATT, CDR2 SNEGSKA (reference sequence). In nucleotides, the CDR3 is TGCAGTGCTAGAAATAGCCGGGACGTAGCCTACGAGCAGTACTTC. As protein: CSARNSRDVAYEQYF.

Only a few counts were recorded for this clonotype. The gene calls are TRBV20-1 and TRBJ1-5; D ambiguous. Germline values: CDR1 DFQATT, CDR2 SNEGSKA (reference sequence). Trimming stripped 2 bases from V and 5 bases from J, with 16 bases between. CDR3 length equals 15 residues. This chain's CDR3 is CSARSSYGGYQPQHF. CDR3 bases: TGCAGTGCTAGATCCTCGTATGGTGGTTATCAGCCCCAGCATTTT.

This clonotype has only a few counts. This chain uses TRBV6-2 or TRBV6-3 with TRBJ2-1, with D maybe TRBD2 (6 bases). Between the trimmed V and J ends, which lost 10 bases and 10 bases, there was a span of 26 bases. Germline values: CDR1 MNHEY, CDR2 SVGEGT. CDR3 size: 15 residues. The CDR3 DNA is TGTGCCACTGCCGAGGGGACTTGGGGGGTCGGGGAGCAGTTCTTC. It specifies CATAEGTWGVGEQFF.

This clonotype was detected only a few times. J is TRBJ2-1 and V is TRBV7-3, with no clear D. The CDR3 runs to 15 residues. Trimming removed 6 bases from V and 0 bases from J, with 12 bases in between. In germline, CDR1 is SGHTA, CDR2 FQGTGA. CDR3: CASSSDLSSYNEQFF. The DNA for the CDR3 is TGTGCCAGCAGTTCGGACCTGAGCTCCTACAATGAGCAGTTCTTC. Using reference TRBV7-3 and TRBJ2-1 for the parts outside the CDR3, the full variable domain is GAGVSQTPSNKVTEKGKYVELRCDPISGHTALYWYRQSLGQGPEFLIYFQGTGAADDSGLPNDRFFAVRPEGSVSTLKIQRTERGDSAVYLCASSSDLSSYNEQFFGPGTRLTVL.

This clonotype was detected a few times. CDR3 nucleotide sequence: TGCAGTGCTATTGGGACTAGCGGGACAGATACGCAGTATTTT. It codes for CSAIGTSGTDTQYF. The chain is built from TRBV20-1 and TRBJ2-3; 12 bases match TRBD2. The CDR3 loop spans 14 amino acids. After removal of 4 bases from V and 3 bases from J, the junction contained 2 bases not matched to a gene. CDR1 and CDR2 (germline): DFQATT, SNEGSKA (reference sequence).

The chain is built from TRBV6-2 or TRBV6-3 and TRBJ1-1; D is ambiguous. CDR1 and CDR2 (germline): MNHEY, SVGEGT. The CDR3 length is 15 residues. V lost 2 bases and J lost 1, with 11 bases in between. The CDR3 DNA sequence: TGTGCCAGCAGTTACGACCTGGGAGCGAACACTGAAGCTTTCTTT. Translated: CASSYDLGANTEAFF.

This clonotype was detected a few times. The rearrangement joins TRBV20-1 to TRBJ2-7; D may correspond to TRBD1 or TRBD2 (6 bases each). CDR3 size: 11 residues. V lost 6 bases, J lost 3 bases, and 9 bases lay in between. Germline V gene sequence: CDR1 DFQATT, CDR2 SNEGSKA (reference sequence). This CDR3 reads CSARGVYEQYF. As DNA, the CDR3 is TGCAGTGCGAGGGGGGTCTACGAGCAGTACTTC.

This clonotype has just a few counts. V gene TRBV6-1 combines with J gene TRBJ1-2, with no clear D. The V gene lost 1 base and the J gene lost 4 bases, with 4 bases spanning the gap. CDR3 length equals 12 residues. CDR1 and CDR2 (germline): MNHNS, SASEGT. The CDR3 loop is CASSEGGYGYTF. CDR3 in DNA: TGTGCCAGCAGTGAAGGAGGCTATGGCTACACCTTC.

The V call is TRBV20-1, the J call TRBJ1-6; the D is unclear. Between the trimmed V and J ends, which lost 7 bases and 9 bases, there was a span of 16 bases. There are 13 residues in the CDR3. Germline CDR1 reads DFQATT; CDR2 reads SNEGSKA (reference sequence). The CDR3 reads CSVNRGVGSPLHF. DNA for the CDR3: TGCAGTGTTAACCGCGGTGTCGGTTCACCCCTCCACTTT.

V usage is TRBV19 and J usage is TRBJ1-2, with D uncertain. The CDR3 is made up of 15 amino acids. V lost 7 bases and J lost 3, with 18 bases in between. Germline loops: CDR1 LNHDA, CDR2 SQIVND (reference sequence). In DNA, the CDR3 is TGTGCCAGTAAAGCTCGGATAGCATACTACTATGGCTACACCTTC. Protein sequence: CASKARIAYYYGYTF.